The rows below give T cell receptor beta chains drawn from one sample of a study of T cell repertoires in cytomegalovirus infection. TCRdb re-derived calls from the reads in MiXCR, one entry per CDR3 protein. The sample records around 310,000 distinct CDR3 sequences, about 17% being singletons. The sample was PBMCs. Source of these receptors: a human donor in good health (CMV status not recorded). Some clones in this sample may be carry-over from other donors' samples. CDR3s include the opening cysteine and the closing phenylalanine or tryptophan. D genes are given only for firm matches. Clone size, where shown, is once, few, many, or a class for clones that have expanded.

size | J | V | D | CDR3 | DNA
NA | TRBJ1-2 | TRBV7-2 | NA | CASSLNPGSYGYTF | TGTGCCAGCAGCTTAAATCCAGGGAGCTATGGCTACACCTTC
many | TRBJ2-5 | TRBV28 | NA | CASSSPSETQYF | TGTGCCAGCAGTTCCCCCTCGGAGACCCAGTACTTC
few | TRBJ2-3 | TRBV5-1 | NA | CASTARQAGVDTQYF | TGCGCCAGCACGGCGAGACAGGCTGGGGTTGATACGCAGTATTTT
NA | TRBJ2-7 | TRBV12-3/TRBV12-4 | NA | CASSREGYGQYEQYF | TGTGCCAGCAGTAGGGAAGGGTATGGACAGTACGAGCAGTACTTC
NA | TRBJ2-6 | TRBV2 | NA | CASSEQVSGANVLTF | TGTGCCAGCAGTGAGCAGGTCTCTGGGGCCAACGTCCTGACTTTC
many | TRBJ1-5 | TRBV12-3/TRBV12-4 | NA | CASTLGVGQPQHF | TGTGCCAGCACCTTGGGGGTGGGTCAGCCCCAGCATTTT
many | TRBJ1-4 | TRBV7-2 | NA | CASSLVLNGGYNEKLFF | TGTGCCAGCAGCTTAGTATTAAATGGAGGGTATAATGAAAAACTGTTTTTT
few | TRBJ1-2 | TRBV4-2 | NA | CASSQDLPGGYTF | TGTGCCAGCAGCCAAGATTTACCAGGGGGCTACACCTTC
few | TRBJ2-7 | TRBV28 | TRBD1 | CASSTRDRENYEQYF | TGTGCCAGCAGTACCCGGGACAGGGAGAACTACGAGCAGTACTTC
many | TRBJ2-3 | TRBV7-2 | TRBD2 | CASSLSGGREQYF | TGTGCCAGCAGCCTTAGCGGGGGCAGGGAGCAGTATTTT